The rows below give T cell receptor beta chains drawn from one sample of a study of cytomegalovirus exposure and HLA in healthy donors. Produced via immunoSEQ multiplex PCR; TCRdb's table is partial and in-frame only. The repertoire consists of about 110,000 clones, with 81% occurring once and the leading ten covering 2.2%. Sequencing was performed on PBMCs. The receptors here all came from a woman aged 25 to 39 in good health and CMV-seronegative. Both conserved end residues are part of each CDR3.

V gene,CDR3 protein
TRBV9,CASSVGTGTGVLKTQYF
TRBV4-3,CASTRGQGTYEQYF
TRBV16,CASSQFRGYDGYTF
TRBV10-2,CASSTDRGGEQYF
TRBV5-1,CASSSDGQGNQPQHF
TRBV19,CATGQGVNYGYTF
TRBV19,CASTEDTYNSPLHF
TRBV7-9,CASSLGSESSYNEQFF
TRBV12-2,CASRFLAGGGEQYF
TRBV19,CASSIRSVRDQPQHF
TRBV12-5,CASGSGLAGTYNEQFF
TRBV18,CASSPVASQGTEAFF
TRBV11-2,CASSLILEQYF
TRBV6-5,CASRPFGRQNNEQFF
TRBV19,CASSEGLNTEAFF
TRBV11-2,CASGHTTGAGNTIYF
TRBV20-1,CAPGVYNEQFF
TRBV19,CASSRSPGLAWEQFF
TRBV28,CASIAPGFDGYTF
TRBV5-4,CASSLLLAGGYTF
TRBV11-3,CASSLDHSGEAFF
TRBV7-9,CASSFRDRDLFSGNTIYF
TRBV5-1,CASSDGGGKSTDTQYF
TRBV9,CASSARQGPATNEKLFF
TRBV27,CASSLLTGLDSYEQYF
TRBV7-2,CASSLLVGQIGETQYF
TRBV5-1,CASSLGAGEKLFF
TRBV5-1,CASSLAQGTGELFF
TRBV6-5,CASSYSGQNAYEQYF
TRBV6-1,CASSGAGGGFTSGNTIYF
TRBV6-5,CASSYTGDEQYF
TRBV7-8,CASSLAGLAGYNEQFF
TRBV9,CASSVGLVQFF
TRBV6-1,CASSEGAGGVTEAFF
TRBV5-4,CASSLIGGYGYTF
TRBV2,CASSSGLAGGDTQYF
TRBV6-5,CASSYWIAVNTGELFF
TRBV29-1,CSVGPGDNEQFF
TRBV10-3,CAIRRRESSYEQYF
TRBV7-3,CASSPQAGYEQYF
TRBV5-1,CASSLERTSGNNEQFF
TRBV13,CASSLGEGRTDTQYF
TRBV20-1,CSAAASDTQYF
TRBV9,CASSVAPGLHNEQYF
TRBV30,CAWSTAGQGSDEQYF
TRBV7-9,CASSSDRDRGRGVYGYTF
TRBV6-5,CASSRDRGLNEQFF
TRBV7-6,CASSFTSMSGEQYF
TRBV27,CASRIGREAHPSYEQYF
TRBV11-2,CASSLSDSSYEQYF
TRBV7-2,CASSRDRGVEETQYF